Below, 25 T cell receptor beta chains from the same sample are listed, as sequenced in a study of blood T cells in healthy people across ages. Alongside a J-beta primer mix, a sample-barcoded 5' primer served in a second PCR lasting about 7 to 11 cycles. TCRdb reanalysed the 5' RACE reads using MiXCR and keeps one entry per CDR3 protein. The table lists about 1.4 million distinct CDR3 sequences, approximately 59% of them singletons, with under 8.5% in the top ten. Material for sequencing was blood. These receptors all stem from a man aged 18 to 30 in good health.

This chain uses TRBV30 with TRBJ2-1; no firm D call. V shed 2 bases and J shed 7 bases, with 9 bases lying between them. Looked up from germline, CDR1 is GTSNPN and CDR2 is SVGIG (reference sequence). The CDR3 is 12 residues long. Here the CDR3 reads CAWSRAENEQFF. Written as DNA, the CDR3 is TGTGCCTGGAGTAGGGCAGAGAATGAGCAGTTCTTC.

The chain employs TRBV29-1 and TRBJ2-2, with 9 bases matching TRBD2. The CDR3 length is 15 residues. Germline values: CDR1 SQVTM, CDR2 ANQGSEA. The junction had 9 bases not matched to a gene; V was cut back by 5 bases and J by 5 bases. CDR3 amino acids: CSVPPSGVDTGELFF. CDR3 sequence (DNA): TGCAGCGTTCCCCCTAGCGGGGTAGATACCGGGGAGCTGTTTTTT.

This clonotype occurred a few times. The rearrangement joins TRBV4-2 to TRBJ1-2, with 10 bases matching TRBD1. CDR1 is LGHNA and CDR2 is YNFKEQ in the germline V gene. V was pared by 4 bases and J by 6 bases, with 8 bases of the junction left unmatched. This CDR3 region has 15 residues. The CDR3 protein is CASSPTGGFLDGYTF. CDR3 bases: TGTGCCAGCAGCCCGACAGGGGGCTTCCTCGATGGCTACACCTTC.

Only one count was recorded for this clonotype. CDR3 residues: CASSLAAENYGYTF. The DNA of the CDR3 is TGTGCCAGCAGCTTAGCGGCGGAAAACTATGGCTACACCTTC. V gene TRBV7-9 combines with J gene TRBJ1-2; D unclear. The length of the CDR3 is 14 residues. Germline V gives CDR1 SEHNR, CDR2 FQNEAQ (reference sequence). Trimming shortened V by 0 bases and J by 2 bases, and 7 bases separated the two germline ends.

CDR3 nucleotides: TGTGCCAGCAGGGCCTCAGGGGTCGAGCAGTACTTC. As protein: CASRASGVEQYF. The V gene is TRBV6-6, the J gene TRBJ2-5; D is possibly TRBD1 (6 bases). The J call may be faulty, since TRBJ2-7 better matches the DNA end. CDR1 and CDR2 (germline): MNHNY, SVGAGI (reference sequence). The CDR3 runs 12 residues.

The CDR3 nucleotides read TGCGCCAGCAGCCAAGAACCGGGTAATTCACCCCTCCACTTT. It is translated as CASSQEPGNSPLHF. The chain carries TRBV4-1 and TRBJ1-6; no clear D. The CDR3 is 14 residues long. The germline CDR1 and CDR2 sequences are MGHRA and YSYEKL. V was trimmed by 0 bases and J by 6 bases, leaving 6 bases between them.

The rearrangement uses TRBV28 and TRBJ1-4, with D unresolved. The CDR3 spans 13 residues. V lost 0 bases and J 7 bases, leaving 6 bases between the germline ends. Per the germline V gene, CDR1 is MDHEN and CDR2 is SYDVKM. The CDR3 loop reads CASSLWRREKLFF. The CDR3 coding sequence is TGTGCCAGCAGTTTATGGCGGCGTGAAAAACTGTTTTTT. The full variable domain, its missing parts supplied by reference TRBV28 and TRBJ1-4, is DVKVTQSSRYLVKRTGEKVFLECVQDMDHENMFWYRQDPGLGLRLIYFSYDVKMKEKGDIPEGYSVSREKKERFSLILESASTNQTSMYLCASSLWRREKLFFGSGTQLSVL.

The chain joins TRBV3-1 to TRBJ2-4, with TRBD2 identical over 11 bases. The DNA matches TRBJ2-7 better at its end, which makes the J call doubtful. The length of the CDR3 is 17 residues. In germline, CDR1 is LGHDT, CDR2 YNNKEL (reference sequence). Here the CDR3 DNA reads TGTGCCAGCAGCCAAGATCCGCCTAGCGGGGGGTCCTACGAGCAGTACTTC. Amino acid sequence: CASSQDPPSGGSYEQYF.

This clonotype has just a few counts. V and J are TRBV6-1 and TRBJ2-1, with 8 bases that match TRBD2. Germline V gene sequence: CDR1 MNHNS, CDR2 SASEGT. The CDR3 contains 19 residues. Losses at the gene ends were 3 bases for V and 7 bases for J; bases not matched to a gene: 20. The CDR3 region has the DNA TGTGCCAGCAGTGATCTACTACGGACTAGTGGGGGACTAGGAAATGAGCAGTTCTTC. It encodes CASSDLLRTSGGLGNEQFF.

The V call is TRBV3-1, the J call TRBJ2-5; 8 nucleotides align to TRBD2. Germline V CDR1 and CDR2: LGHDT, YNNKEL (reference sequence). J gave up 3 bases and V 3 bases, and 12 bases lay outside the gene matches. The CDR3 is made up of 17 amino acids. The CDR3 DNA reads TGTGCCAGCAGCCACCATGGACGGGGGGGCCTCAAAGAGACCCAGTACTTC. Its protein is CASSHHGRGGLKETQYF.

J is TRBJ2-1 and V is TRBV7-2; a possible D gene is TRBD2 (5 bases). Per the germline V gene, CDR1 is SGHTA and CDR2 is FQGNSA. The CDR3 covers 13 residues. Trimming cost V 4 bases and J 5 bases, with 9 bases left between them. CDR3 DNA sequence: TGTGCCAGCAGCTCGGGGTCTCACAATGAGCAGTTCTTC. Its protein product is CASSSGSHNEQFF.

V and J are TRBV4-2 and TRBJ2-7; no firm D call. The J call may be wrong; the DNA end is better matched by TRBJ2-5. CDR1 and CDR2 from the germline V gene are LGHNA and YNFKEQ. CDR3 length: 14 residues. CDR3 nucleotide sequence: TGTGCCAGCAGCCAAGATCCCCTCCTGGGGACCCAGTACTTC. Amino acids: CASSQDPLLGTQYF.

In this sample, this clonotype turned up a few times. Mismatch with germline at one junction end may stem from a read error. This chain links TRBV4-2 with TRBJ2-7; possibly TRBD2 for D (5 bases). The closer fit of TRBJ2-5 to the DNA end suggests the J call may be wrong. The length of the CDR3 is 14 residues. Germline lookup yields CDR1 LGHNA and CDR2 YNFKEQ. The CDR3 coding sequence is TGTGCTAGCAGCCAAGAGGGCCTGGTAAAGACCCAGTACTTC. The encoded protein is CASSQEGLVKTQYF.

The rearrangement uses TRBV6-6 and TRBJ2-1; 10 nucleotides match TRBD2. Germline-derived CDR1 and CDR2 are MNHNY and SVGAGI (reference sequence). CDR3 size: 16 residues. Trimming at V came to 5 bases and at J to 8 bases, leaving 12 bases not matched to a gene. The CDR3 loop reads CASSPLAGLASDEQFF. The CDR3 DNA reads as TGTGCCAGCAGTCCACTAGCGGGGCTCGCTAGTGATGAGCAGTTCTTC.

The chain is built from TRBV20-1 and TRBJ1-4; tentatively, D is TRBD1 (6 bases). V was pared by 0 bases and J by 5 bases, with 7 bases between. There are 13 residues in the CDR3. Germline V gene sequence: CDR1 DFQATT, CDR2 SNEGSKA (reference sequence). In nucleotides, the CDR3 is TGCAGTGCTAGAGAGGGGGCCAATGAAAAACTGTTTTTT. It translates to CSAREGANEKLFF.

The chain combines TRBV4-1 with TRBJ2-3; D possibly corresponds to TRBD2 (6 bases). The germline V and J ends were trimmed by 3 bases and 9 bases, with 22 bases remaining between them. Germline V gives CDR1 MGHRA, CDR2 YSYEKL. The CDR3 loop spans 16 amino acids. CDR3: CASSHNIVNVGGTQYF. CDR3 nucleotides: TGCGCCAGCAGCCACAACATAGTAAATGTTGGGGGGACGCAGTATTTT.

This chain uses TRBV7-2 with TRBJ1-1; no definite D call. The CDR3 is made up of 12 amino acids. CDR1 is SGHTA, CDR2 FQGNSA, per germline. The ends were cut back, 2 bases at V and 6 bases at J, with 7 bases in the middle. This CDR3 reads CASSLMISEAFF. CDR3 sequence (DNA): TGTGCCAGCAGCTTAATGATTTCTGAAGCTTTCTTT.

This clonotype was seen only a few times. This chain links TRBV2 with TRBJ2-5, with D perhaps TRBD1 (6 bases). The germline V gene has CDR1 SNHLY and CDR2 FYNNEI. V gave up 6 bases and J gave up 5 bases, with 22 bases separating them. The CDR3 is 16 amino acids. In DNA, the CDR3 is TGTGCCAGCAGATACCTAGGGGGAAGCGGCGGGGAGACCCAGTACTTC. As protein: CASRYLGGSGGETQYF.

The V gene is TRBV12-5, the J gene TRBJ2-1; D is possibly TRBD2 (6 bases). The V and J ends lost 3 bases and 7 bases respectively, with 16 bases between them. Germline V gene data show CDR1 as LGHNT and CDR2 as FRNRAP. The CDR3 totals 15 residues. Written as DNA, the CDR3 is TGTGCTAGTGGTTTCTCCCGGGGGTGGGGGAATGAGCAGTTCTTC. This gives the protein CASGFSRGWGNEQFF.

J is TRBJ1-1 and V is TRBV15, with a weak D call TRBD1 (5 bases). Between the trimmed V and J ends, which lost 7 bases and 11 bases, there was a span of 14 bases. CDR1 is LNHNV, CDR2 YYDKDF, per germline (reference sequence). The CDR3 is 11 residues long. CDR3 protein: CATTEGRWAFF. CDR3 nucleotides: TGTGCCACCACTGAGGGGAGATGGGCTTTCTTT.

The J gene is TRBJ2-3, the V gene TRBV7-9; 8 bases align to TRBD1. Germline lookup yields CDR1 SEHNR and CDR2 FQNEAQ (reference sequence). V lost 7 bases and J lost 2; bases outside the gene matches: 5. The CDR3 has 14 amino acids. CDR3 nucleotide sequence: TGTGCCAGCATCGACAGGGGCCACACAGATACGCAGTATTTT. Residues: CASIDRGHTDTQYF.

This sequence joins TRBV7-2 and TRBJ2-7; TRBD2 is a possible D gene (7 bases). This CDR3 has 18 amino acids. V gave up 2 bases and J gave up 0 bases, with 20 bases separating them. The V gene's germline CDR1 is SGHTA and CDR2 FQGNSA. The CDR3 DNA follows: TGTGCCAGCAGCTTACGTCCCGGGGGGCCGCATAGCTCCTACGAGCAGTACTTC. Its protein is CASSLRPGGPHSSYEQYF. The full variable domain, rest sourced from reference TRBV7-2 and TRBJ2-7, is GAGVSQSPSNKVTEKGKDVELRCDPISGHTALYWYRQSLGQGLEFLIYFQGNSAPDKSGLPSDRFSAERTGGSVSTLTIQRTQQEDSAVYLCASSLRPGGPHSSYEQYFGPGTRLTVT.

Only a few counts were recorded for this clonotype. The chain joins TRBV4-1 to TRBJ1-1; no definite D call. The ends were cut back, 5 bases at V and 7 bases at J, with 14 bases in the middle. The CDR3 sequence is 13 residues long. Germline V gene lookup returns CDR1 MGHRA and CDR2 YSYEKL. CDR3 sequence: CASSYLGPDEAFF. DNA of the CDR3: TGCGCCAGCAGCTATTTAGGGCCGGATGAAGCTTTCTTT.

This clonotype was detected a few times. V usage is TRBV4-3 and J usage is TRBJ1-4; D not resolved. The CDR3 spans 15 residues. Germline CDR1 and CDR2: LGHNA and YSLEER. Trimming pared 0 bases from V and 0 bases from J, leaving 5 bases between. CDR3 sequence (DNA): TGCGCCAGCAGCCAAGATTTAGCAACTAATGAAAAACTGTTTTTT. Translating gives CASSQDLATNEKLFF.

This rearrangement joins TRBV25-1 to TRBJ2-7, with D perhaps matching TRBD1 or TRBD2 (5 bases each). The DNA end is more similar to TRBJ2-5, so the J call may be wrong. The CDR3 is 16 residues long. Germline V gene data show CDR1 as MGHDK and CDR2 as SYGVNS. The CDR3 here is CASGRYDSLIVGTQYF. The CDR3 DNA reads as TGTGCCAGCGGGAGATATGACAGCCTAATCGTTGGGACCCAGTACTTC.